Below are 29 T cell receptor beta chains sequenced from a single sample in a study of T cell responses to AZD1222 COVID-19 vaccine. The method was immunoSEQ multiplex PCR; TCRdb's version includes in-frame clones alone and lacks a portion of them. There are 45,000 to 65,000 clones in the sample; roughly three quarters occur only once, and 4.5% to 5% lies in the top ten. The sample was peripheral blood, taken 28 days after the second AZD1222 dose. These receptors all stem from an adult who received the AZD1222 COVID-19 vaccine.

This chain uses TRBV27 with TRBJ1-4; 8 nucleotides match TRBD1. Losses at the gene ends were 5 bases for V and 4 bases for J; bases not matched to a gene: 6. Germline V CDR1 and CDR2: MNHEY, SMNVEV (reference sequence). The CDR3 is 15 residues long. The CDR3 reads CASSPPGQVNEKLFF. CDR3 bases: TGTGCCAGCAGTCCCCCGGGACAGGTTAATGAAAAACTGTTTTTT.

The gene calls are TRBV5-1 and TRBJ2-7, with 9 bases identical to TRBD1. Trimming took 2 bases from V and 3 from J; bases not matched to a gene: 3. Germline CDR1 SGHRS, CDR2 YFSETQ. This CDR3 contains 14 residues. The CDR3 coding sequence is TGCGCCAGCAGCTTCCCGGGACAGGGCTACGAGCAGTACTTC. It yields the protein CASSFPGQGYEQYF.

In DNA form, the CDR3 reads TGTGCCAGCAGTGACTCTGGAAACACCATATATTTT. Protein: CASSDSGNTIYF. This chain connects TRBV2 to TRBJ1-3; D call uncertain. The CDR3 runs 12 residues. V lost 3 bases, J lost 0 bases, and 0 bases lay in between. The germline gives CDR1 SNHLY, CDR2 FYNNEI.

This chain uses TRBV28 with TRBJ1-5; no clear D. The V gene's germline CDR1 is MDHEN and CDR2 SYDVKM. The CDR3 loop spans 17 amino acids. V was clipped by 4 bases and J by 2 bases, with 18 bases between them. The DNA for the CDR3 is TGTGCCAGCAGTTCCGGTACAAAGGCGGGCGGCAATCAGCCCCAGCATTTT. Protein sequence: CASSSGTKAGGNQPQHF.

This clone was seen once. V is TRBV11-2 and J is TRBJ2-1, with 9 bases identical to TRBD2. The CDR3 is 14 amino acids. Germline CDR1 is SGHAT and CDR2 is FQNNGV. Trimming removed 5 bases from V and 13 bases from J; junction bases left unmatched: 12. CDR3 in amino acids: CASSPTGSGSRQFF. As DNA, the CDR3 is TGTGCCAGCAGCCCCACGGGTAGCGGGAGTAGACAGTTCTTC.

The chain carries TRBV2 and TRBJ1-5, with D possibly TRBD1 on 5 matching bases. The CDR3 spans 14 residues. V was cut by 6 bases and J by 7 bases, with 16 bases left in between. CDR1 is SNHLY and CDR2 is FYNNEI in the germline V gene. DNA for the CDR3: TGTGCCAGCAGCACGGGACCGCTGGGGCAGCCCCAGCATTTT. Encoded protein: CASSTGPLGQPQHF.

V gene TRBV29-1 combines with J gene TRBJ1-2; 8 bases are a match to TRBD1. CDR1 and CDR2 from the germline V gene are SQVTM and ANQGSEA. This CDR3 is 13 amino acids long. The ends lost 7 bases at V and 4 bases at J; junction bases unmatched: 8. CDR3 amino acids: CSALDRVSYGYTF. CDR3 nucleotide sequence: TGCAGCGCCCTGGACAGGGTCTCCTATGGCTACACCTTC.

This clone has just a few counts. The chain is built from TRBV4-1 and TRBJ2-5; 8 nucleotides align to TRBD2. V trimming: 4 bases; J trimming: 9 bases; junction bases outside the gene matches: 16. The CDR3 extends over 16 amino acids. Germline loops: CDR1 MGHRA, CDR2 YSYEKL. CDR3 DNA: TGCGCCAGCAGCCCCAGGGTAGGCCTCCGGGAGGGGGCCCAGTACTTC. Encoded protein: CASSPRVGLREGAQYF.

This rearrangement joins TRBV6-2 or TRBV6-3 to TRBJ2-5; D is uncertain. This CDR3 is 16 amino acids long. Germline V gives CDR1 MNHEY, CDR2 SVGEGT. Trimming cost V 4 bases and J 2 bases, with 17 bases left between them. In nucleotides, the CDR3 is TGTGCCAGCAGTTTAAGTTCTCTAGTCTCACAAGAGACCCAGTACTTC. This codes for CASSLSSLVSQETQYF.

The chain carries TRBV6-5 and TRBJ1-1; a possible D gene is TRBD1 (5 bases). Germline CDR1 is MNHEY and CDR2 is SVGAGI. V lost 6 bases and J 5 bases, leaving 13 bases between the germline ends. This CDR3 comprises 13 residues. This CDR3 is CASRQQVRTEAFF. CDR3 coding DNA: TGTGCCAGCAGACAACAGGTCCGGACTGAAGCTTTCTTT.

This chain joins TRBV5-4 and TRBJ2-1; 9 bases match TRBD2. The CDR3 contains 15 residues. J gave up 7 bases and V 0 bases, and 5 bases lay outside the gene matches. CDR1 is SGHNT, CDR2 YYREEE, per germline (reference sequence). The chain's CDR3 is CASSLGGGRANEQFF. In nucleotides, the CDR3 is TGTGCCAGCAGCTTGGGAGGCGGGAGGGCGAATGAGCAGTTCTTC.

J is TRBJ1-4 and V is TRBV12-2; the table's D call, TRBD1, was not checked against the DNA. TRBV12-2 corresponds to a pseudogene. The CDR3 is made up of 17 amino acids. The CDR3 DNA follows: TGTGCAAGTCGCTTAGCGCCCGGGACAGCAACTAATGAAAAACTGTTTTTT. Protein: CASRLAPGTATNEKLFF.

The chain couples TRBV7-2 to TRBJ2-3; 8 positions agree with TRBD2. J was trimmed by 6 bases and V by 6 bases; bases with no gene match: 11. Looked up from germline, CDR1 is SGHTA and CDR2 is FQGNSA. CDR3 length: 15 amino acids. The CDR3 DNA follows: TGTGCCAGCAGACCTCAGCGGGGGAACCCGGATACGCAGTATTTT. Translating gives CASRPQRGNPDTQYF.

The chain recombines TRBV25-1 with TRBJ2-2; tentatively, D is TRBD1 (5 bases). The V and J ends lost 3 bases and 4 bases respectively, with 9 bases between them. The germline CDR1 and CDR2 sequences are MGHDK and SYGVNS. The length of the CDR3 is 14 residues. This CDR3 is CASSEQGSTGELFF. The CDR3, as DNA: TGTGCCAGCAGTGAGCAGGGATCCACCGGGGAGCTGTTTTTT.

CDR3 region: CASSLGGATNEKLFF. The CDR3 DNA reads as TGTGCCAGCAGTTTGGGGGGAGCAACTAATGAAAAACTGTTTTTT. The chain carries TRBV6-5 and TRBJ1-4; TRBD1 is a possible D gene (5 bases). The CDR3 totals 15 residues. Germline V lookup: CDR1 MNHEY, CDR2 SVGAGI. The V gene lost 4 bases and the J gene lost 0 bases, with 9 bases spanning the gap.

The V gene is TRBV6-5, the J gene TRBJ1-4, with TRBD1 matching over 7 bases. The CDR3 covers 14 residues. Germline V CDR1 and CDR2: MNHEY, SVGAGI. V trimming: 5 bases; J trimming: 3 bases; junction bases outside the gene matches: 3. CDR3 sequence: CASSKGQSNEKLFF. The DNA of the CDR3 is TGTGCCAGCAGTAAGGGACAGTCTAATGAAAAACTGTTTTTT.

This rearrangement joins TRBV11-2 to TRBJ1-2; weak D call: TRBD1 (5 bases). CDR3 length: 15 residues. Per germline, CDR1 SGHAT and CDR2 FQNNGV. The V gene lost 3 bases and the J gene lost 2 bases, with 13 bases spanning the gap. The CDR3 nucleotides are TGTGCCAGCAGCTTCCCGACAGCTAACAACTATGGCTACACCTTC. The encoded protein is CASSFPTANNYGYTF.

The count of this clone is one. CDR3 sequence (DNA): TGTGCCAGCAGTGAGTGGCAGATTAGCAATCAGCCCCAGCATTTT. Translation gives CASSEWQISNQPQHF. The genes are TRBV6-1 and TRBJ1-5; no clear D gene. CDR3 length: 15 amino acids. Germline values: CDR1 MNHNS, CDR2 SASEGT. V was shortened by 3 bases and J by 0 bases, with 9 bases between the two germline ends.

The V call is TRBV6-5, the J call TRBJ2-5; D possibly uses TRBD1 or TRBD2 (6 bases each). The CDR3 is 14 amino acids. Germline V gene lookup returns CDR1 MNHEY and CDR2 SVGAGI. The V gene lost 6 bases and the J gene lost 2 bases, with 13 bases spanning the gap. CDR3 nucleotide sequence: TGTGCCAGCAGCCACGGGGGCCGGCAAGAGACCCAGTACTTC. Encoded protein: CASSHGGRQETQYF.

This rearrangement joins TRBV5-1 to TRBJ2-3; perhaps TRBD2 as D (5 bases). The CDR3 is 15 residues long. Trimming stripped 0 bases from V and 0 bases from J, with 8 bases between. Germline V gene lookup returns CDR1 SGHRS and CDR2 YFSETQ. CDR3 DNA: TGCGCCAGCAGCTTGGACGGGGTGAGCACAGATACGCAGTATTTT. Its translation: CASSLDGVSTDTQYF.

In the case of this clone: A much larger clone sits a single nucleotide away, making a read error possible. The chain links TRBV5-4 to TRBJ2-7, with TRBD1 identical over 7 bases. In germline, CDR1 is SGHNT, CDR2 YYREEE (reference sequence). The CDR3 runs to 15 residues. The CDR3 loop is CVSSFDQGVSYEQYF. The CDR3 DNA reads TGTGTCAGCAGCTTCGACCAGGGGGTCTCCTACGAGCAGTACTTC.

The chain combines TRBV6-1 with TRBJ1-3; D is unclear. V shed 1 base and J shed 4 bases, with 5 bases lying between them. The CDR3 sequence is 13 residues long. CDR1 is MNHNS, CDR2 SASEGT, per germline. The CDR3 DNA is TGTGCCAGCAGTGAAGATCAGGGAAACACCATATATTTT. Translated: CASSEDQGNTIYF.

V is TRBV3-1 (or the pseudogene TRBV3-2) and J is TRBJ1-1; 7 nucleotides line up with TRBD1. The CDR3 consists of 13 residues. The germline CDR1 and CDR2 sequences are LGHDT and YNNKEL (reference sequence). V lost 2 bases, J lost 6 bases, and 3 bases stayed unmatched. Here the CDR3 reads CASSQRGRAEAFF. The CDR3 region has the DNA TGTGCCAGCAGCCAAAGGGGGCGCGCTGAAGCTTTCTTT.

CDR3 amino acids: CASSEYQVYEQYF. CDR3 nucleotides: TGTGCCAGCTCGGAGTACCAGGTCTACGAGCAGTACTTC. This chain uses TRBV28 with TRBJ2-7, with no clear D. Trimming removed 8 bases from V and 3 bases from J, with 14 bases in between. The CDR3 consists of 13 residues. CDR1 and CDR2 from the germline V gene are MDHEN and SYDVKM.

This clone was seen once. The rearrangement joins TRBV2 to TRBJ2-1, with TRBD2 matching 7 bases. The CDR3 extends over 12 amino acids. The V segment lost 5 bases and the J segment 9 bases; nucleotides outside the gene matches: 4. CDR1 SNHLY and CDR2 FYNNEI come from the germline V gene. This CDR3 is CASSPASGEQFF. The CDR3 DNA follows: TGTGCCAGCAGTCCCGCTAGCGGTGAGCAGTTCTTC.

The V gene is TRBV30, the J gene TRBJ1-1, with 9 nucleotides matching TRBD1. The CDR3 extends over 15 amino acids. Germline CDR1 GTSNPN, CDR2 SVGIG (reference sequence). After removal of 6 bases from V and 4 bases from J, the junction contained 12 bases not matched to a gene. CDR3 sequence: CACPYGQGLSTEAFF. The DNA of the CDR3 is TGTGCCTGCCCATATGGACAGGGGTTATCCACTGAAGCTTTCTTT. The entire variable domain, with the rest obtained from reference TRBV30 and TRBJ1-1, is as follows: SQTIHQWPATLVQPVGSPLSLECTVEGTSNPNLYWYRQAAGRGLQLLFYSVGIGQISSEVPQNLSASRPQDRQFILSSKKLLLSDSGFYLCACPYGQGLSTEAFFGQGTRLTVV.

The sample holds one count of this clone. The CDR3 loop reads CASSPQGSSTDTQYF. The CDR3 nucleotides read TGTGCCAGCAGCCCACAGGGGTCTAGCACAGATACGCAGTATTTT. V usage is TRBV7-9 and J usage is TRBJ2-3; 7 bases line up with TRBD1. CDR1 SEHNR and CDR2 FQNEAQ come from the germline V gene (reference sequence). V was pared by 5 bases and J by 0 bases, with 5 bases of the junction left unmatched. This CDR3 has 15 amino acids.

The chain employs TRBV7-9 and TRBJ2-1; D uncertain. In germline, CDR1 is SEHNR, CDR2 FQNEAQ (reference sequence). V lost 4 bases to trimming and J lost 9 bases, with 10 bases between them. CDR3 length equals 12 residues. CDR3 loop: CASSSRTSEQFF. CDR3 in DNA: TGTGCCAGCAGCTCACGTACCAGTGAGCAGTTCTTC.

This chain uses TRBV5-4 with TRBJ1-5, with a tentative D call TRBD1 (6 bases). CDR1 and CDR2 (germline): SGHNT, YYREEE (reference sequence). With 4 bases removed from V and 4 bases from J, the gap between germline ends came to 9 bases. The CDR3 spans 13 residues. The DNA of the CDR3 is TGTGCCAGCAGCCTACAGGGAAATCAGCCCCAGCATTTT. This sequence encodes CASSLQGNQPQHF.